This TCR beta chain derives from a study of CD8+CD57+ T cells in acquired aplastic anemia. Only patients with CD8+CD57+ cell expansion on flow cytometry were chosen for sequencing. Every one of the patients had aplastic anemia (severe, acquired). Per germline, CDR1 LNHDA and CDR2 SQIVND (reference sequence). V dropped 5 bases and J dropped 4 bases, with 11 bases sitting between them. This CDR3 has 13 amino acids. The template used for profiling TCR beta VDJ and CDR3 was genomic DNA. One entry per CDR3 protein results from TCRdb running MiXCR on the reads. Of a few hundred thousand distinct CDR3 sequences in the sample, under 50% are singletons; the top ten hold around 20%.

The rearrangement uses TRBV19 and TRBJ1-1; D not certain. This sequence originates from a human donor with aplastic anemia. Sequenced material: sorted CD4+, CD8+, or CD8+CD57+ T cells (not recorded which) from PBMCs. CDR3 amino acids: CASSPGMGTEAFF. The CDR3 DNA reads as TGTGCCAGTAGTCCCGGGATGGGCACTGAAGCTTTCTTT. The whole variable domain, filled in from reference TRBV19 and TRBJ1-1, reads DGGITQSPKYLFRKEGQNVTLSCEQNLNHDAMYWYRQDPGQGLRLIYYSQIVNDFQKGDIAEGYSVSREKKESFPLTVTSAQKNPTAFYLCASSPGMGTEAFFGQGTRLTVV.